The next 28 T cell receptor beta chains were all read from a single sample in a study of CD8+ T cells in alopecia areata. RNA extraction was followed by reverse transcription into cDNA, which acted as the sequencing template. Profiling relied on immunoSEQ multiplex PCR, and the TCRdb table lists in-frame clones only, not all of them. The data show around 190,000 clones, about 60% seen once. The treatment here: oral pan-JAK inhibitor, 5-10 mg twice daily. The input for sequencing was CD4+ T cells sorted from blood, taken at week 4, from a patient treated with tofacitinib. The receptor source for this set is a human donor with alopecia areata.

The V gene is TRBV10-3, the J gene TRBJ2-7; the D is unclear. This CDR3 is 13 amino acids long. V lost 10 bases, J lost 0 bases, and 13 bases lay in between. Germline V gene data show CDR1 as ENHRY and CDR2 as SYGVKD. The CDR3 here is CATQTGYSYEQYF. Written as DNA, the CDR3 is TGTGCCACTCAGACTGGGTACTCCTACGAGCAGTACTTC.

The rearrangement uses TRBV30 and TRBJ2-1; 10 bases match TRBD1. V gave up 3 bases and J gave up 2 bases; unmatched junction bases: 10. CDR1 and CDR2 from the germline V gene are GTSNPN and SVGIG (reference sequence). This CDR3 has 17 amino acids. The CDR3 sequence: CAWSESIGTGAYNEQFF. For the CDR3, the DNA is TGTGCCTGGAGCGAATCAATCGGGACAGGGGCCTACAATGAGCAGTTCTTC.

The chain uses TRBV6-6 and TRBJ1-2; D gene unclear. This CDR3 contains 13 residues. V was clipped by 2 bases and J by 2 bases, with 6 bases between them. Germline CDR1 reads MNHNY; CDR2 reads SVGAGI (reference sequence). The CDR3, as DNA: TGTGCCAGCAGTTACGAGTCCAACTATGGCTACACCTTC. Encoded protein: CASSYESNYGYTF.

This clone turned up a few times. This rearrangement joins TRBV23-1 to TRBJ2-7, with D perhaps TRBD1 (6 bases). TRBV23-1 is known as an ORF, though its function is uncertain. The CDR3 is 16 amino acids. Trimming left V 0 bases short and J 0 bases short, with 12 bases between. The DNA of the CDR3 is TGCGCCAGCAGTCAATCACCGGGACATCCCTCCTACGAGCAGTACTTC. Translation: CASSQSPGHPSYEQYF.

The rearrangement uses TRBV5-4 and TRBJ1-4, with 8 bases matching TRBD1. This CDR3 has 15 amino acids. Looked up from germline, CDR1 is SGHNT and CDR2 is YYREEE (reference sequence). With V trimmed by 3 bases and J by 4 bases, 5 bases remained unmatched. The CDR3 here is CASSSQGAGNEKLFF. The CDR3 DNA is TGTGCCAGCAGCTCCCAGGGGGCGGGTAATGAAAAACTGTTTTTT.

J is TRBJ2-7 and V is TRBV5-1; 7 bases map to TRBD1. J gave up 5 bases and V 4 bases, and 9 bases lay outside the gene matches. The length of the CDR3 is 14 residues. Germline V gene lookup returns CDR1 SGHRS and CDR2 YFSETQ. The CDR3 region is CASSLTGSPHEQYF. As DNA, the CDR3 is TGCGCCAGCAGCCTGACAGGGTCCCCCCACGAGCAGTACTTC.

The count of this clone is one. This chain uses TRBV28 with TRBJ2-2; 12 nucleotides agree with TRBD2. The J segment lost 5 bases and the V segment lost 10 bases, leaving 14 bases of the junction unmatched. The CDR3 consists of 17 residues. CDR1 MDHEN and CDR2 SYDVKM come from the germline V gene. The CDR3 loop is CATVLPSGRAGTGELFF. CDR3 coding DNA: TGTGCCACCGTCCTCCCTAGCGGGAGGGCCGGGACCGGGGAGCTGTTTTTT.

This clone showed up just a few times. This chain uses TRBV5-4 with TRBJ2-5; the D gene is possibly TRBD1 (6 bases). Germline V gene lookup returns CDR1 SGHNT and CDR2 YYREEE (reference sequence). The CDR3 is 13 amino acids. V lost 0 bases and J lost 5, with 8 bases in between. As DNA, the CDR3 is TGTGCCAGCAGCTTGGACAGGGACGAGACCCAGTACTTC. It specifies CASSLDRDETQYF.

In the case of this clone: In the same sample, other DNA sequences code for this CDR3. The chain recombines TRBV30 with TRBJ2-1; 8 bases are a match to TRBD2. V lost 0 bases to trimming and J lost 1 base; unmatched junction nucleotides: 2. The CDR3 loop spans 15 amino acids. Germline CDR1 reads GTSNPN; CDR2 reads SVGIG (reference sequence). CDR3 nucleotide sequence: TGTGCCTGGAGTGTAAGCGGGGGATCCTACAATGAGCAGTTCTTC. Translated: CAWSVSGGSYNEQFF.

Only a few counts were recorded for this clone. The chain links TRBV4-2 to TRBJ2-5; tentatively, D is TRBD2 (6 bases). The CDR3 consists of 16 residues. In germline, CDR1 is LGHNA, CDR2 YNFKEQ. V shed 1 base and J shed 1 base, with 13 bases lying between them. The CDR3 loop reads CASSQAAGGGQETQYF. In DNA, the CDR3 is TGTGCCAGCAGCCAAGCTGCCGGGGGAGGCCAAGAGACCCAGTACTTC.

As for this clone: Other nucleotide sequences in the sample specify the same CDR3. The chain combines TRBV29-1 with TRBJ2-7; 7 bases are a match to TRBD1. Trimming removed 4 bases from V and 2 bases from J; junction bases left unmatched: 2. The CDR3 is 12 residues long. From germline, CDR1 is SQVTM and CDR2 ANQGSEA. Here the CDR3 DNA reads TGCAGCGTTGTGGGACAGACCTACGAGCAGTACTTC. It encodes CSVVGQTYEQYF.

The chain couples TRBV6-5 to TRBJ2-2, with D hard to call. Trimming shortened V by 1 base and J by 7 bases, and 4 bases separated the two germline ends. Germline assignment: CDR1 MNHEY and CDR2 SVGAGI. The CDR3 spans 12 residues. The CDR3 DNA reads TGTGCCAGCAGTTACTTAGGCGGGGAGCTGTTTTTT. This codes for CASSYLGGELFF.

The chain joins TRBV20-1 to TRBJ1-1; D gene ambiguous. The CDR3 covers 11 residues. The germline CDR1 and CDR2 sequences are DFQATT and SNEGSKA (reference sequence). The DNA of the CDR3 is TGCAGCGAACGGGGTGCTAATGAAGCTTTCTTT. Translating gives CSERGANEAFF.

The rearrangement uses TRBV27 and TRBJ2-1; a possible D gene is TRBD2 (5 bases). The CDR3 loop spans 14 amino acids. V lost 7 bases and J 8 bases, leaving 18 bases between the germline ends. Germline assignment: CDR1 MNHEY and CDR2 SMNVEV (reference sequence). DNA of the CDR3: TGTGCCAGCACTCCCCTGGTGGGAGAATATGAGCAGTTCTTC. This sequence encodes CASTPLVGEYEQFF.

The J gene is TRBJ2-5, the V gene TRBV6-1; tentatively, D is TRBD1 or TRBD2 (6 bases each). The ends were cut back, 1 base at V and 5 bases at J, with 17 bases in the middle. Germline V gene lookup returns CDR1 MNHNS and CDR2 SASEGT. This CDR3 comprises 16 residues. CDR3 in amino acids: CASSEVGGHTKETQYF. CDR3 in DNA: TGTGCCAGCAGTGAAGTGGGGGGCCACACGAAGGAGACCCAGTACTTC.

The CDR3 DNA sequence: TGTGCCAGCAGACTACCAGGACTGGATAGGAATGAGCAGTTCTTC. It codes for CASRLPGLDRNEQFF. This chain uses TRBV28 with TRBJ2-1; tentative D call: TRBD2 (5 bases). Per the germline V gene, CDR1 is MDHEN and CDR2 is SYDVKM. V lost 6 bases to trimming and J lost 7 bases, with 19 bases between them. The CDR3 is 15 residues long.

This clone was recorded a few times. The CDR3 sequence is CAWKLVGYTF. CDR3 DNA: TGTGCCTGGAAGCTGGTGGGCTACACCTTC. This chain links TRBV30 with TRBJ1-2; D call uncertain. The V end lost 4 bases, the J end lost 8 bases, and 8 bases lay between the germline ends. CDR3 size: 10 residues. Germline lookup yields CDR1 GTSNPN and CDR2 SVGIG (reference sequence).

This chain joins TRBV6-5 and TRBJ1-2; 12 bases align to TRBD1. V was clipped by 10 bases and J by 2 bases; unmatched bases: 8. CDR1 is MNHEY and CDR2 is SVGAGI in the germline V gene. The CDR3 runs to 15 residues. The CDR3 is CATSGTGGTNYGYTF. CDR3 nucleotide sequence: TGTGCCACATCCGGGACAGGGGGCACCAACTATGGCTACACCTTC.

This chain uses TRBV4-2 with TRBJ2-3; 10 nucleotides align to TRBD2. This CDR3 region has 17 residues. Germline CDR1 is LGHNA and CDR2 is YNFKEQ. J gave up 5 bases and V 1 base, and 9 bases lay outside the gene matches. The CDR3 sequence is CASSQAGFLAGVDTQYF. The CDR3 bases are TGTGCCAGCAGCCAAGCCGGTTTTCTAGCGGGGGTAGATACGCAGTATTTT.

This chain connects TRBV29-1 to TRBJ2-6, with D perhaps TRBD2 (6 bases). V was trimmed by 4 bases and J by 8 bases, leaving 18 bases between them. This CDR3 contains 15 residues. The germline CDR1 and CDR2 sequences are SQVTM and ANQGSEA. In nucleotides, the CDR3 is TGCAGCGTTGGGGGGACTGGAGAGGGGTCCAACGTCCTGACTTTC. Translated, it gives CSVGGTGEGSNVLTF.

This clone came up once. CDR3 sequence reads: CSVVRDRGTYEQYF. The CDR3 region has the DNA TGCAGCGTTGTTCGGGACAGGGGAACCTACGAGCAGTACTTC. The genes are TRBV29-1 and TRBJ2-7, with TRBD1 matching over 10 bases. V gave up 4 bases and J gave up 2 bases; unmatched junction bases: 5. Germline V gene lookup returns CDR1 SQVTM and CDR2 ANQGSEA. CDR3 length: 14 amino acids.

Notes on this clone: Additional DNA sequences in this sample encode the identical CDR3. This chain connects TRBV4-3 to TRBJ2-3; D is undetermined. CDR1 and CDR2 (germline): LGHNA, YSLEER. V lost 0 bases and J lost 0, with 4 bases in between. This CDR3 spans 14 amino acids. CDR3 DNA sequence: TGCGCCAGCAGCCAAGACCATAGCACAGATACGCAGTATTTT. Translated, it gives CASSQDHSTDTQYF.

This chain uses TRBV4-2 with TRBJ2-7; D possibly corresponds to TRBD1 (6 bases). Trimming took 4 bases from V and 7 from J, leaving 20 bases between them. Germline loops: CDR1 LGHNA, CDR2 YNFKEQ. The CDR3 length is 15 residues. This CDR3 reads CASSPRGTRTLEQYF. The DNA for the CDR3 is TGTGCCAGCAGCCCACGAGGGACACGGACTCTAGAGCAGTACTTC.

Remarks on this clone: This specimen includes other DNA sequences encoding the same CDR3. The chain is built from TRBV29-1 and TRBJ2-6, with no clear D. Germline assignment: CDR1 SQVTM and CDR2 ANQGSEA. This CDR3 has 13 residues. Trimming stripped 7 bases from V and 0 bases from J, with 7 bases between. Here the CDR3 DNA reads TGCAGCGGAAGGGACTCTGGGGCCAACGTCCTGACTTTC. This encodes CSGRDSGANVLTF.

CDR3: CAWRDDRDGGYTF. The CDR3 coding sequence is TGTGCCTGGAGAGATGACAGGGACGGTGGCTACACCTTC. This rearrangement joins TRBV30 to TRBJ1-2, with 7 bases identical to TRBD1. Germline V gene data show CDR1 as GTSNPN and CDR2 as SVGIG (reference sequence). Germline trimming cut 3 bases from V and 7 bases from J; bases unmatched to any gene: 8. CDR3 length: 13 amino acids.

The chain combines TRBV30 with TRBJ1-2; D is ambiguous. This CDR3 is built from 13 residues. Deletions cut 0 bases from V and 4 bases from J, with 9 bases between. CDR1 is GTSNPN and CDR2 is SVGIG in the germline V gene (reference sequence). The CDR3 DNA reads as TGTGCCTGGAGTGTAGCAGCTGCCTATGGCTACACCTTC. As protein: CAWSVAAAYGYTF.

CDR3 in amino acids: CASSPDRWAYEQYF. The CDR3 nucleotides are TGTGCCAGTAGTCCTGACAGGTGGGCATACGAGCAGTACTTC. The chain recombines TRBV19 with TRBJ2-7, with D perhaps TRBD1 (6 bases). Trimming stripped 5 bases from V and 4 bases from J, with 15 bases between. This CDR3 has 14 amino acids. Germline lookup yields CDR1 LNHDA and CDR2 SQIVND (reference sequence). The whole variable domain, filled in from reference TRBV19 and TRBJ2-7, reads DGGITQSPKYLFRKEGQNVTLSCEQNLNHDAMYWYRQDPGQGLRLIYYSQIVNDFQKGDIAEGYSVSREKKESFPLTVTSAQKNPTAFYLCASSPDRWAYEQYFGPGTRLTVT.

J is TRBJ2-7 and V is TRBV30, with 14 nucleotides matching TRBD2. Germline assignment: CDR1 GTSNPN and CDR2 SVGIG (reference sequence). V trimming: 2 bases; J trimming: 3 bases; junction bases outside the gene matches: 3. The CDR3 has 15 residues. The CDR3 here is CAWSRLAGGSYEQYF. The CDR3 DNA is TGTGCCTGGAGTCGACTAGCGGGAGGGAGCTACGAGCAGTACTTC.